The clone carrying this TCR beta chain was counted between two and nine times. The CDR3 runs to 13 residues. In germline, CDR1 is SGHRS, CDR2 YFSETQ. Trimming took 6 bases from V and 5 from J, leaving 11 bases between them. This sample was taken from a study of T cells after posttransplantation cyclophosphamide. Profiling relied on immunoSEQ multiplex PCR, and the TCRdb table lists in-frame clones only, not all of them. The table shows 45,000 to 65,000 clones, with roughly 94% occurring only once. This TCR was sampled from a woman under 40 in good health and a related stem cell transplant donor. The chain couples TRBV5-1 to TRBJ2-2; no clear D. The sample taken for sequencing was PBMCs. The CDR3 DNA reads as TGCGCCAGCACACCATCCCAGACCGGGGAGCTGTTTTTT. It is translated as CASTPSQTGELFF.